Detailed here is one T cell receptor (beta chain). Assay used: immunoSEQ multiplex PCR; TCRdb lists only in-frame clones, some missing. The sample lists a few hundred thousand clones, around 91% occurring once. This entry comes from a study of blood T cell repertoires in COVID-19. On the study more broadly: Sample material is recorded as cDNA or gDNA derived from T cells, B-cell-depleted T cells, or PBMCs.

Deletions cut 0 bases from V and 1 base from J, with 13 bases between. CDR3 length: 17 residues. CDR1 and CDR2 (germline): LNHDA, SQIVND (reference sequence). Sequenced: PBMCs or T cells enriched from blood (not recorded which). The clonotype originates from a woman aged 18-30 years with acute COVID-19. V is TRBV19 and J is TRBJ2-1; a possible D gene is TRBD2 (7 bases). DNA of the CDR3: TGTGCCAGTAGTATAGATCTGGGAGGGGGGTCCTACAATGAGCAGTTCTTC. It codes for CASSIDLGGGSYNEQFF.